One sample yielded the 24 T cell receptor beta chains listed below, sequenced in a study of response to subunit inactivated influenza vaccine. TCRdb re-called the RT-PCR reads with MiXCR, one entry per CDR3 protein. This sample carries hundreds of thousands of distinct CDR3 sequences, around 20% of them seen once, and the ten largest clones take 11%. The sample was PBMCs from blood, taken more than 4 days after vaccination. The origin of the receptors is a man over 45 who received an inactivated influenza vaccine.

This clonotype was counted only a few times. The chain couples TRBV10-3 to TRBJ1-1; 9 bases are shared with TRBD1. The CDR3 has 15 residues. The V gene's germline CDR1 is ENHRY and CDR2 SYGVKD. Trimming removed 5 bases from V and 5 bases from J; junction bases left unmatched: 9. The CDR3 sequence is CAISPTGGSGTEAFF. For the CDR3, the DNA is TGTGCCATCAGTCCTACAGGGGGCTCGGGGACTGAAGCTTTCTTT.

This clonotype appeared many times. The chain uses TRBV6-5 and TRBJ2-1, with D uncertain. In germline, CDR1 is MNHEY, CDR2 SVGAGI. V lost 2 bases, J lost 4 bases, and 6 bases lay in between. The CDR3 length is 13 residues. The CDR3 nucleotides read TGTGCCAGCAGTTACGGTCCTTACAATGAGCAGTTCTTC. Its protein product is CASSYGPYNEQFF.

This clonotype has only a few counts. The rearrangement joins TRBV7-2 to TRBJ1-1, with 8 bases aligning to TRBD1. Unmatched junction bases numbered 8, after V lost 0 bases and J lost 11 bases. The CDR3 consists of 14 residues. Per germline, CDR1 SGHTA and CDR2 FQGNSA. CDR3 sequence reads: CASSLAGTGLWAFF. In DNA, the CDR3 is TGTGCCAGCAGCTTAGCCGGGACAGGCCTTTGGGCTTTCTTT.

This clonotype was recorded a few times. The CDR3 DNA reads as TGCAGTGCTGCCTCTTCGGGACAAGGGTCGAATGAGCAGTTCTTC. It encodes CSAASSGQGSNEQFF. This chain uses TRBV20-1 with TRBJ2-1; tentatively, D is TRBD1 (6 bases). CDR3 length: 15 amino acids. Germline V gene data show CDR1 as DFQATT and CDR2 as SNEGSKA (reference sequence). Trimming left V 5 bases short and J 7 bases short, with 21 bases between.

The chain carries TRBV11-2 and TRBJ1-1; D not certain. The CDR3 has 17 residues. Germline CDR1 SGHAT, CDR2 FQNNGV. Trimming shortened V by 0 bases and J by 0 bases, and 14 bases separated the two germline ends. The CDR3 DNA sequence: TGTGCCAGCAGCTTAGATCTAAGGGCAGTAATGAACACTGAAGCTTTCTTT. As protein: CASSLDLRAVMNTEAFF.

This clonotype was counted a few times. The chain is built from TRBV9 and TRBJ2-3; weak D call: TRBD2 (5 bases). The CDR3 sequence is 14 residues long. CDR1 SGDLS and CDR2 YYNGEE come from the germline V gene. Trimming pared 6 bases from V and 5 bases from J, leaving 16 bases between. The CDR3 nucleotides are TGTGCCAGCACCGACGTAATACTAGGAGATACGCAGTATTTT. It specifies CASTDVILGDTQYF.

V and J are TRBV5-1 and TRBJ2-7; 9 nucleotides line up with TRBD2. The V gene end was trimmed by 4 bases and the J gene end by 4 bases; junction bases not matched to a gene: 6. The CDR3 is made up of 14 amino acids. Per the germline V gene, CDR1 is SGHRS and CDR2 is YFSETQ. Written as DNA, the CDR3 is TGCGCCAGCAGCACTAGCGGGCGAATTTACGAGCAGTACTTC. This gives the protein CASSTSGRIYEQYF.

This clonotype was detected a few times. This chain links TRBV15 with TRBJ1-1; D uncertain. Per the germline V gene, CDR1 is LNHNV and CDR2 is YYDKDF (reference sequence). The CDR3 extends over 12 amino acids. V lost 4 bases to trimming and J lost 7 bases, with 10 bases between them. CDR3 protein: CATSKGGGEAFF. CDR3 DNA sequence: TGTGCCACCAGCAAGGGCGGAGGTGAAGCTTTCTTT.

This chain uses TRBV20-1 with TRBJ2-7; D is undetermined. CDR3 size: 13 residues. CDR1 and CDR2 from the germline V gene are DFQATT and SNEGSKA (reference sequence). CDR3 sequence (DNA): TGCAGCCTCGAACGCTCCAGCTCCTACGAGCAGTACTTC. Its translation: CSLERSSSYEQYF.

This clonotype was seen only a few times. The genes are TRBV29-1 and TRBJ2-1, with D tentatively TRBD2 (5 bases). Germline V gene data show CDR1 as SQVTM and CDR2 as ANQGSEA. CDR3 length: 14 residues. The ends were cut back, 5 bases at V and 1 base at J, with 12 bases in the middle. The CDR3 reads CSVQAAESYNEQFF. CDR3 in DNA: TGCAGCGTTCAAGCGGCCGAATCCTACAATGAGCAGTTCTTC.

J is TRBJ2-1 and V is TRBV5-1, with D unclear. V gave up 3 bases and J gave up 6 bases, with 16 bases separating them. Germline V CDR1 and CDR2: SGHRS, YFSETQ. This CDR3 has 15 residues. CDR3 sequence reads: CASSWGPQTGNEQFF. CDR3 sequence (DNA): TGCGCCAGCAGCTGGGGTCCTCAAACCGGCAATGAGCAGTTCTTC.

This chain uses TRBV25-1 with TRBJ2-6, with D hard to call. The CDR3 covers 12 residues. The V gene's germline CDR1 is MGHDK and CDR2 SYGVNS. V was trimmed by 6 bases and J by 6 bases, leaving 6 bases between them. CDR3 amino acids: CASSPAANVLTF. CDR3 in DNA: TGTGCCAGCAGCCCGGCGGCCAACGTCCTGACTTTC.

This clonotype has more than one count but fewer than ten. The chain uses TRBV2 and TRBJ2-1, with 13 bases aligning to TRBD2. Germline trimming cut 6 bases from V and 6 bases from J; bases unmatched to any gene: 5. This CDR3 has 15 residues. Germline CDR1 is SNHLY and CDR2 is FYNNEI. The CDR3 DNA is TGTGCCAGCAGAGGACTAGCGGGAGTCCCCAATGAGCAGTTCTTC. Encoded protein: CASRGLAGVPNEQFF.

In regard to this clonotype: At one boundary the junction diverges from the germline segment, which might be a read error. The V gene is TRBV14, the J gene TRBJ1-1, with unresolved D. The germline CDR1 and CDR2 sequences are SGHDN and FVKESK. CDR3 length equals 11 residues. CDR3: CASSQGAGLAF. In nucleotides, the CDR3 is TGTGCCAGCAGCCAAGGGGCAGGACTAGCCTTT.

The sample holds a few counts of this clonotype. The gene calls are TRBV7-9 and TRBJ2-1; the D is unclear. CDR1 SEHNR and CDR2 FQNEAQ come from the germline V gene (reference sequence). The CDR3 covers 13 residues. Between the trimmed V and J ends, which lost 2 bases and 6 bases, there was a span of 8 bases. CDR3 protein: CASSLFSANEQFF. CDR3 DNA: TGTGCCAGCAGCTTATTCTCCGCCAATGAGCAGTTCTTC. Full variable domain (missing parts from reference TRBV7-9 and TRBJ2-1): DTGVSQNPRHKITKRGQNVTFRCDPISEHNRLYWYRQTLGQGPEFLTYFQNEAQLEKSRLLSDRFSAERPKGSFSTLEIQRTEQGDSAMYLCASSLFSANEQFFGPGTRLTVL.

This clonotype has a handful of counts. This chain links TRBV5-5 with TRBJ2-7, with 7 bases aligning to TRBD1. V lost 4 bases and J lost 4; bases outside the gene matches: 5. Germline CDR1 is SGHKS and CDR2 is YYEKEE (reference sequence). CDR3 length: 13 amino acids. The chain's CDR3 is CASSRGQRYEQYF. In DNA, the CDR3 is TGTGCCAGCAGCCGGGGACAGAGATACGAGCAGTACTTC. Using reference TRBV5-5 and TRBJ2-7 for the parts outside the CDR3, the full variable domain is DAGVTQSPTHLIKTRGQQVTLRCSPISGHKSVSWYQQVLGQGPQFIFQYYEKEERGRGNFPDRFSARQFPNYSSELNVNALLLGDSALYLCASSRGQRYEQYFGPGTRLTVT.

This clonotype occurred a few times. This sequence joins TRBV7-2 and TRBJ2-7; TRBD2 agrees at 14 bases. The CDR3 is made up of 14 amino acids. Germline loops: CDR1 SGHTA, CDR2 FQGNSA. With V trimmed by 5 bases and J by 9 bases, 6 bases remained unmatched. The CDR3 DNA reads TGTGCCAGCAGCACGGGACTAGCGGGAGTTGGGCAGTACTTC. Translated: CASSTGLAGVGQYF.

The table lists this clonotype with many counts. The CDR3 DNA reads as TGCAGTGGGAGCAGTGTCGCCTACAATGAGCAGTTCTTC. Translated, it gives CSGSSVAYNEQFF. V is TRBV20-1 and J is TRBJ2-1; D remains ambiguous. Germline lookup yields CDR1 DFQATT and CDR2 SNEGSKA (reference sequence). V was cut by 7 bases and J by 2 bases, with 12 bases left in between. The CDR3 spans 13 residues.

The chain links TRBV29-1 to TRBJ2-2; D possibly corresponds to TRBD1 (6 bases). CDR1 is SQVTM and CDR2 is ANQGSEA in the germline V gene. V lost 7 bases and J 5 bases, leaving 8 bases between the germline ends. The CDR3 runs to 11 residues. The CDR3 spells CSAGQTGELFF. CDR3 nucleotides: TGCAGCGCAGGACAGACCGGGGAGCTGTTTTTT.

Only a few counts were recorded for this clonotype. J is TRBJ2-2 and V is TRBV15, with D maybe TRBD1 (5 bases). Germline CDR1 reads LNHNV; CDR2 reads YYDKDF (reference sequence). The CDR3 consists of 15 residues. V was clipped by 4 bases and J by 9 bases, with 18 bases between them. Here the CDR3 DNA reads TGTGCCACCAGCACATGGGCAGGGCTTAGGCGGGAGCTGTTTTTT. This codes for CATSTWAGLRRELFF.

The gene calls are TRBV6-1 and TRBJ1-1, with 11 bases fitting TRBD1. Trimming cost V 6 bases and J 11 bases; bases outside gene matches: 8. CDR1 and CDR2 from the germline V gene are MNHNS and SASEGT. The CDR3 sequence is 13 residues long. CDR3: CASRRTGGWFAFF. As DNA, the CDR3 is TGTGCCAGCAGACGGACAGGGGGCTGGTTTGCTTTCTTT.

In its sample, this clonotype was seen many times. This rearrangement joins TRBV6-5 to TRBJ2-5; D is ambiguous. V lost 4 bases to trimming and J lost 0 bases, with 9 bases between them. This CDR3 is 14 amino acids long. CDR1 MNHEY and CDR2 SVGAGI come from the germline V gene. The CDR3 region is CASSSLLDQETQYF. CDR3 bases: TGTGCCAGCAGTTCCTTATTGGACCAAGAGACCCAGTACTTC.

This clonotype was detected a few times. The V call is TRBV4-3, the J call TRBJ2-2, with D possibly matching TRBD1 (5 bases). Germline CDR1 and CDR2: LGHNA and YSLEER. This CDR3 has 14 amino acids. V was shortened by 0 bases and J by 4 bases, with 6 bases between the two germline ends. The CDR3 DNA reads TGCGCCAGCAGCCAAGACAGGGCCACCGGGGAGCTGTTTTTT. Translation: CASSQDRATGELFF.

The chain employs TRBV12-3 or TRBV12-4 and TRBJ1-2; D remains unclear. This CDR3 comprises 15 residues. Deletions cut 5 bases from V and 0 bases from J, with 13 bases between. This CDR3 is CASSLWMGTNYGYTF. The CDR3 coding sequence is TGTGCCAGCAGTCTCTGGATGGGAACTAACTATGGCTACACCTTC.